Here is one T cell receptor (beta chain) with its context. CDR3 length: 14 amino acids. V was trimmed by 6 bases and J by 10 bases, leaving 19 bases between them. The sample belongs to a study of patients and donors after allogeneic stem cell transplantation. TCRdb re-called the RT-PCR reads with MiXCR, one entry per CDR3 protein. The table shows 900,000 to 1,000,000 distinct CDR3 sequences, with roughly 17% occurring only once. The sequenced material came from blood, either unsorted or a sorted T cell fraction (not recorded which). This chain uses TRBV12-3 or TRBV12-4 with TRBJ2-1; tentative D call: TRBD2 (5 bases). This TCR was recovered from a human donor who was either an allogeneic HSCT recipient or a stem cell or donor lymphocyte infusion donor (not recorded which). It is not recorded whose cells these are; they may come from a transplant donor. The CDR3 nucleotides read TGTGCCAGCAGCCAGTTGCGAGCCTCGGGGGAGCAGTTCTTC. This codes for CASSQLRASGEQFF.